This TCR beta chain was captured by sequencing in a study of post-analysis software for immune sequencing data. Unique molecular identifiers were built into the TCR beta cDNA libraries. Each CDR3 protein gets one entry after TCRdb re-called the PCR reads with MiXCR. The sample yields hundreds of thousands of distinct CDR3 sequences, around 47% seen once. With respect to this clonotype: Its antigen remains unidentified.

Broader study findings: TRBV5-6, TRBV5-1 and TRBV20-1 were among five TRBV segments more frequent in patients than controls.

Germline V lookup: CDR1 SNHLY, CDR2 FYNNEI. Trimming removed 6 bases from V and 9 bases from J; junction bases left unmatched: 5. CDR3 length: 14 residues. The gene calls are TRBV2 and TRBJ2-1; 13 bases align to TRBD2. The sequenced sample was blood. The receptor was isolated from a girl aged 10 to 17 with multiple sclerosis. CDR3 residues: CASRGLAGPGEQFF. The CDR3 nucleotides read TGTGCCAGCAGGGGACTAGCGGGGCCGGGTGAGCAGTTCTTC.